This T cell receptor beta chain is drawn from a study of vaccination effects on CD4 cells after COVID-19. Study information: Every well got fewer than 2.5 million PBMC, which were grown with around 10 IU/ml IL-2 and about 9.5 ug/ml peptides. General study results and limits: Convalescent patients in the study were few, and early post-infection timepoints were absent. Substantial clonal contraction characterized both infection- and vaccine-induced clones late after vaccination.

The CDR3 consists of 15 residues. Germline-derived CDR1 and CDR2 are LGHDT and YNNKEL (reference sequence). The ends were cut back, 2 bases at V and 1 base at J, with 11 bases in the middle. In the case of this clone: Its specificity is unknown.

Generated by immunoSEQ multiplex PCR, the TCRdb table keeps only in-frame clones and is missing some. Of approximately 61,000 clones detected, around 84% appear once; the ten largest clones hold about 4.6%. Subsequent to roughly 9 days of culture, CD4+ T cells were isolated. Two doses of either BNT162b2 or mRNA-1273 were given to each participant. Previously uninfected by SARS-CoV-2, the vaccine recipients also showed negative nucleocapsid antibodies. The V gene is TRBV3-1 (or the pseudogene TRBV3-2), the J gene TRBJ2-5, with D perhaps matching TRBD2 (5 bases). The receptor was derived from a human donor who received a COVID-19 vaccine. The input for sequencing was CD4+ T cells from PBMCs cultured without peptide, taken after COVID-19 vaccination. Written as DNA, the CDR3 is TGTGCCAGCAGCCAAAGCGGCGGCACCCAAGAGACCCAGTACTTC. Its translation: CASSQSGGTQETQYF.